Sequencing of this T cell receptor (beta chain) was carried out in a study of blood T cell repertoires in COVID-19. Study in general: PBMCs, B-cell-depleted T cells, or T cells provided the cDNA or gDNA that made up the material.

The CDR3 is made up of 13 amino acids. The V gene's germline CDR1 is SGHNT and CDR2 YENEEA. Trimming left V 3 bases short and J 4 bases short, with 10 bases between. In the original workflow: Amplification of reference gene primers provided the estimated nucleated cell counts. TCRdb's table, derived via immunoSEQ multiplex PCR, lists solely in-frame clones and lacks some. The V and J calls and clone size were taken over from that table, and D and trimming were inferred from the DNA. The table lists more than 250,000 clones, around 91% of them singletons, with around 1.7% in the top ten. This chain connects TRBV11-3 to TRBJ2-7, with unresolved D. The specimen sequenced was PBMCs or T cells enriched from blood (not recorded which). This TCR came from a young woman with acute COVID-19. This chain's CDR3 is CASSFRIWYEQYF. The CDR3 bases are TGTGCCAGCAGCTTCAGGATTTGGTACGAGCAGTACTTC.